These T cell receptor beta chains were read from a single sample in a study of T-cell memory formation after mild COVID-19. TCRdb reprocessed the 5' RACE reads with MiXCR, giving one entry per CDR3 protein. The sample has a few hundred thousand distinct CDR3 sequences; 15% to 20% are singletons. The sample consisted of PBMCs or a T cell subset sorted from them (not recorded which). All receptors derive from a man between 18 and 35 years old who had mild COVID-19 (a few samples of this study predate the infection). Cell type and time point are not known. Both conserved end residues are part of each CDR3. The order of the fields is CDR3 protein, CDR3 DNA, J gene, V gene, clone size, D gene. The D gene is left open where the match is weak. Some rows mark clone size as missing; the rest say once, few, many or name a class of expanded clone.

cdr3_aa: CASSVDSGTVYGYTF
cdr3_nt: TGTGCCAGCAGCGTCGACTCCGGGACAGTCTATGGCTACACCTTC
j_call: TRBJ1-2
v_call: TRBV9
clone_size: NA
d_call: TRBD1

cdr3_aa: CASSLAMRGGSYNEQFF
cdr3_nt: TGTGCCAGCAGCTTGGCGATGCGGGGGGGGTCCTACAATGAGCAGTTCTTC
j_call: TRBJ2-1
v_call: TRBV5-6
clone_size: NA
d_call: TRBD2

cdr3_aa: CASLLKGEAKNIQYF
cdr3_nt: TGCGCCAGCCTTCTAAAAGGGGAAGCCAAAAACATTCAGTACTTC
j_call: TRBJ2-4
v_call: TRBV23-1
clone_size: NA
d_call: NA

cdr3_aa: CSAGRGGHNYGYTF
cdr3_nt: TGCAGTGCTGGAAGGGGGGGACATAACTATGGCTACACCTTC
j_call: TRBJ1-2
v_call: TRBV20-1
clone_size: few
d_call: NA

cdr3_aa: CASSPRDDGYTF
cdr3_nt: TGTGCCAGCAGCCCCAGGGACGATGGCTACACCTTC
j_call: TRBJ1-2
v_call: TRBV5-5
clone_size: few
d_call: NA

cdr3_aa: CASSYQAWSGQGLEQYF
cdr3_nt: TGTGCCAGCAGTTACCAGGCATGGTCGGGACAGGGCCTCGAGCAGTACTTC
j_call: TRBJ2-7
v_call: TRBV6-2/TRBV6-3
clone_size: few
d_call: TRBD1

cdr3_aa: CASSPRGQGDSPLHF
cdr3_nt: TGTGCCAGCTCACCACGCGGACAGGGAGATTCACCCCTCCACTTT
j_call: TRBJ1-6
v_call: TRBV18
clone_size: NA
d_call: TRBD1

cdr3_aa: CSAMGIRGSGANVLTF
cdr3_nt: TGCAGTGCTATGGGAATAAGGGGCTCTGGGGCCAACGTCCTGACTTTC
j_call: TRBJ2-6
v_call: TRBV20-1
clone_size: once
d_call: NA

cdr3_aa: CASSIFQGNEQFF
cdr3_nt: TGCGCCAGCAGCATCTTCCAGGGCAATGAGCAGTTCTTC
j_call: TRBJ2-1
v_call: TRBV5-1
clone_size: few
d_call: NA

cdr3_aa: CASRGQGLYGYTF
cdr3_nt: TGTGCCAGCAGGGGACAGGGACTCTATGGCTACACCTTC
j_call: TRBJ1-2
v_call: TRBV12-3/TRBV12-4
clone_size: few
d_call: TRBD1

cdr3_aa: CASSLPESAVYNEQFF
cdr3_nt: TGTGCCAGCAGCTTACCCGAGTCAGCGGTCTACAATGAGCAGTTCTTC
j_call: TRBJ2-1
v_call: TRBV7-9
clone_size: NA
d_call: NA

cdr3_aa: CASRDGRYYGYTF
cdr3_nt: TGTGCCAGCAGAGATGGACGGTACTATGGCTACACCTTC
j_call: TRBJ1-2
v_call: TRBV6-2/TRBV6-3
clone_size: NA
d_call: NA

cdr3_aa: CASSPPGGAGYREQFF
cdr3_nt: TGTGCCAGCAGTCCCCCCGGGGGAGCGGGGTACCGAGAGCAGTTCTTC
j_call: TRBJ2-1
v_call: TRBV12-3/TRBV12-4
clone_size: many
d_call: TRBD2

cdr3_aa: CASSVYRHTEAFF
cdr3_nt: TGTGCCAGCAGTGTCTACCGGCACACTGAAGCTTTCTTT
j_call: TRBJ1-1
v_call: TRBV6-1
clone_size: NA
d_call: NA

cdr3_aa: CSARVAGRTNTEAFF
cdr3_nt: TGCAGTGCTAGAGTCGCCGGCAGGACGAACACTGAAGCTTTCTTT
j_call: TRBJ1-1
v_call: TRBV20-1
clone_size: NA
d_call: NA

cdr3_aa: CASSQDRISGNTIYF
cdr3_nt: TGTGCCAGCAGCCAAGATCGGATCTCTGGAAACACCATATATTTT
j_call: TRBJ1-3
v_call: TRBV4-2
clone_size: NA
d_call: NA

cdr3_aa: CASTVASGLFAGELFF
cdr3_nt: TGCGCCAGCACGGTAGCTAGCGGCCTTTTCGCCGGGGAGCTGTTTTTT
j_call: TRBJ2-2
v_call: TRBV5-1
clone_size: NA
d_call: TRBD2

cdr3_aa: CATQGDSNEQFF
cdr3_nt: TGTGCCACCCAGGGTGATAGTAATGAGCAGTTCTTC
j_call: TRBJ2-1
v_call: TRBV24-1
clone_size: NA
d_call: NA

cdr3_aa: CASSAGQGTTLTPLHF
cdr3_nt: TGTGCCAGCAGCGCTGGGCAGGGGACCACATTGACACCCCTCCACTTT
j_call: TRBJ1-6
v_call: TRBV5-4
clone_size: many
d_call: NA

cdr3_aa: CASSFTSGAHTQYF
cdr3_nt: TGTGCCAGCAGCTTCACTAGCGGGGCCCATACGCAGTATTTT
j_call: TRBJ2-3
v_call: TRBV7-3
clone_size: many
d_call: TRBD2

cdr3_aa: CASSLEGPGAGNTIYF
cdr3_nt: TGCGCCAGCAGCTTGGAGGGACCTGGGGCTGGAAACACCATATATTTT
j_call: TRBJ1-3
v_call: TRBV5-1
clone_size: NA
d_call: NA

cdr3_aa: CASSQDRPGGELFF
cdr3_nt: TGTGCCAGCAGCCAAGATCGCCCGGGCGGGGAGCTGTTTTTT
j_call: TRBJ2-2
v_call: TRBV4-2
clone_size: NA
d_call: NA

cdr3_aa: CSARDRVYPGNTIYF
cdr3_nt: TGCAGTGCCCGGGACAGGGTATATCCGGGAAACACCATATATTTT
j_call: TRBJ1-3
v_call: TRBV20-1
clone_size: few
d_call: TRBD1

cdr3_aa: CAMGQGATGELFF
cdr3_nt: TGTGCCATGGGACAGGGGGCGACCGGGGAGCTGTTTTTT
j_call: TRBJ2-2
v_call: TRBV12-3/TRBV12-4
clone_size: few
d_call: TRBD1

cdr3_aa: CASRGLAKNIQYF
cdr3_nt: TGTGCCAGTAGGGGCCTAGCCAAAAACATTCAGTACTTC
j_call: TRBJ2-4
v_call: TRBV12-3/TRBV12-4
clone_size: few
d_call: NA

cdr3_aa: CASSYDGAGELFF
cdr3_nt: TGTGCCAGCAGTTACGATGGGGCCGGGGAGCTGTTTTTT
j_call: TRBJ2-2
v_call: TRBV6-5
clone_size: NA
d_call: NA

cdr3_aa: CASRFMGSGNTIYF
cdr3_nt: TGTGCCAGCAGATTCATGGGGTCCGGAAACACCATATATTTT
j_call: TRBJ1-3
v_call: TRBV5-6
clone_size: NA
d_call: NA

cdr3_aa: CASSAQEGWVTEAFF
cdr3_nt: TGTGCCAGCAGTGCCCAAGAGGGGTGGGTCACTGAAGCTTTCTTT
j_call: TRBJ1-1
v_call: TRBV25-1
clone_size: NA
d_call: NA

cdr3_aa: CASRGGSPYNEQFF
cdr3_nt: TGTGCCAGCAGAGGGGGGAGCCCCTACAATGAGCAGTTCTTC
j_call: TRBJ2-1
v_call: TRBV27
clone_size: NA
d_call: NA

cdr3_aa: CASSQPSYEQYF
cdr3_nt: TGCGCCAGCAGCCAACCCTCCTACGAGCAGTACTTC
j_call: TRBJ2-7
v_call: TRBV4-1
clone_size: few
d_call: NA

cdr3_aa: CASSLTQYEAFF
cdr3_nt: TGTGCCAGCAGCTTAACACAGTATGAAGCTTTCTTT
j_call: TRBJ1-1
v_call: TRBV7-9
clone_size: few
d_call: NA

cdr3_aa: CSATPGTVTEAFF
cdr3_nt: TGCAGTGCTACTCCCGGGACAGTCACTGAAGCTTTCTTT
j_call: TRBJ1-1
v_call: TRBV20-1
clone_size: few
d_call: TRBD1

cdr3_aa: CASSLTDGEQYF
cdr3_nt: TGCGCCAGCAGCTTGACGGACGGCGAGCAGTACTTC
j_call: TRBJ2-7
v_call: TRBV5-1
clone_size: NA
d_call: NA

cdr3_aa: CASSPTGNGGYTF
cdr3_nt: TGCGCCAGCAGCCCCACAGGGAATGGCGGCTACACCTTC
j_call: TRBJ1-2
v_call: TRBV5-1
clone_size: many
d_call: NA

cdr3_aa: CASSSFLLAGGQTQYF
cdr3_nt: TGTGCCAGCAGCTCGTTCCTCCTAGCGGGGGGGCAGACCCAGTACTTC
j_call: TRBJ2-5
v_call: TRBV7-9
clone_size: NA
d_call: TRBD2

cdr3_aa: CASSEDPPGFNYGYTF
cdr3_nt: TGTGCCAGCAGCGAAGACCCGCCGGGATTTAACTATGGCTACACCTTC
j_call: TRBJ1-2
v_call: TRBV3-1
clone_size: NA
d_call: NA

cdr3_aa: CASSQRGEDYYNEQFF
cdr3_nt: TGTGCCAGCAGCCAGCGGGGGGAAGACTACTACAATGAGCAGTTCTTC
j_call: TRBJ2-1
v_call: TRBV7-8
clone_size: few
d_call: TRBD2

cdr3_aa: CASSYHALGIEETQYF
cdr3_nt: TGTGCCAGCAGTTACCACGCCCTAGGGATCGAAGAGACCCAGTACTTC
j_call: TRBJ2-5
v_call: TRBV6-2/TRBV6-3
clone_size: few
d_call: NA

cdr3_aa: CASSQARGYEAFF
cdr3_nt: TGCGCCAGCAGCCAAGCTCGGGGCTATGAAGCTTTCTTT
j_call: TRBJ1-1
v_call: TRBV4-3
clone_size: NA
d_call: NA

cdr3_aa: CASSRDSATQNIQYF
cdr3_nt: TGTGCCAGCAGCCGGGACAGCGCAACACAAAACATTCAGTACTTC
j_call: TRBJ2-4
v_call: TRBV27
clone_size: NA
d_call: TRBD1

cdr3_aa: CASTQGPTNEKLFF
cdr3_nt: TGCGCCAGCACTCAGGGGCCAACTAATGAAAAACTGTTTTTT
j_call: TRBJ1-4
v_call: TRBV5-1
clone_size: few
d_call: NA

cdr3_aa: CASSRRTSGVRAETQYF
cdr3_nt: TGTGCCAGCAGCCGCCGGACTAGCGGGGTCCGGGCCGAGACCCAGTACTTC
j_call: TRBJ2-5
v_call: TRBV7-2
clone_size: NA
d_call: TRBD2

cdr3_aa: CASSFGGEGYTF
cdr3_nt: TGCGCCAGCAGCTTTGGTGGGGAGGGCTACACCTTC
j_call: TRBJ1-2
v_call: TRBV5-1
clone_size: few
d_call: NA

cdr3_aa: CASSFSGSEQYF
cdr3_nt: TGCGCCAGCAGCTTTTCAGGGAGTGAGCAGTACTTC
j_call: TRBJ2-7
v_call: TRBV5-1
clone_size: NA
d_call: NA

cdr3_aa: CSARGALRGVDTQYF
cdr3_nt: TGCAGTGCTAGAGGAGCCCTCCGGGGTGTAGATACGCAGTATTTT
j_call: TRBJ2-3
v_call: TRBV20-1
clone_size: NA
d_call: NA

cdr3_aa: CASSYLRYEQYF
cdr3_nt: TGTGCCAGCAGTTACCTCCGCTACGAGCAGTACTTC
j_call: TRBJ2-7
v_call: TRBV6-2/TRBV6-3
clone_size: NA
d_call: NA

cdr3_aa: CASSQTRQNTEAFF
cdr3_nt: TGTGCCAGCAGCCAGACTCGACAGAACACTGAAGCTTTCTTT
j_call: TRBJ1-1
v_call: TRBV4-2
clone_size: NA
d_call: NA

cdr3_aa: CASKGEGTTPEQYF
cdr3_nt: TGTGCCAGCAAGGGAGAGGGGACCACTCCCGAGCAGTACTTC
j_call: TRBJ2-7
v_call: TRBV2
clone_size: NA
d_call: NA

cdr3_aa: CASSPSMRPSLKTQYF
cdr3_nt: TGTGCCAGCAGTCCTTCTATGCGGCCTAGTCTAAAGACCCAGTACTTC
j_call: TRBJ2-5
v_call: TRBV27
clone_size: NA
d_call: NA

cdr3_aa: CASSHYRGSSYEQYF
cdr3_nt: TGCGCCAGCAGCCATTACAGGGGGAGCTCCTACGAGCAGTACTTC
j_call: TRBJ2-7
v_call: TRBV4-3
clone_size: NA
d_call: TRBD1

cdr3_aa: CASSFGLAYNEQFF
cdr3_nt: TGTGCCAGCAGCTTCGGCCTAGCCTACAATGAGCAGTTCTTC
j_call: TRBJ2-1
v_call: TRBV7-9
clone_size: NA
d_call: NA

cdr3_aa: CSADTGTSESNEQFF
cdr3_nt: TGCAGTGCAGACACCGGGACTAGCGAATCCAATGAGCAGTTCTTC
j_call: TRBJ2-1
v_call: TRBV20-1
clone_size: NA
d_call: TRBD2

cdr3_aa: CASSPGLITDTQYF
cdr3_nt: TGTGCCAGCAGCCCGGGACTGATCACAGATACGCAGTATTTT
j_call: TRBJ2-3
v_call: TRBV7-2
clone_size: NA
d_call: NA